Shown below are 17 T cell receptor beta chains from a single sample sequenced in a study of Ad26.COV2.S vaccination and SARS-CoV-2 variants. Treatment indicated: roughly 20 received Ad26.COV2.S at low or high dose, single or two shots; 5 received placebo; per-sample allocation not given. Sampling took place 63 days after the first vaccine or placebo injection. Sequenced by immunoSEQ multiplex PCR; TCRdb stores in-frame clones only, minus some. The sample lists 350,000 to 600,000 clones; roughly 87% were seen once. Here the sequenced sample was peripheral blood, taken in a trial of Ad26.COV2.S vaccine versus placebo. These receptors were taken from a person aged 18-60 years who received the Ad26.COV2.S COVID-19 vaccine or a placebo.

The V gene is TRBV29-1, the J gene TRBJ1-1; D unclear. Per the germline V gene, CDR1 is SQVTM and CDR2 is ANQGSEA. This CDR3 has 13 amino acids. Between the trimmed V and J ends, which lost 2 bases and 1 base, there was a span of 8 bases. CDR3 coding DNA: TGCAGCGTTGAACTGTTTGGGAACACTGAAGCTTTCTTT. It yields the protein CSVELFGNTEAFF.

The chain has TRBV9 and TRBJ1-5; D gene ambiguous. Between the trimmed V and J ends, which lost 3 bases and 3 bases, there was a span of 13 bases. Germline V gives CDR1 SGDLS, CDR2 YYNGEE. This CDR3 is 15 amino acids long. CDR3 coding DNA: TGTGCCAGCAGCGCTACCGGGATCTACAATCAGCCCCAGCATTTT. Its protein product is CASSATGIYNQPQHF.

The V gene is TRBV6-5, the J gene TRBJ2-5, with 10 bases aligning to TRBD2. Per germline, CDR1 MNHEY and CDR2 SVGAGI. This CDR3 contains 13 residues. V shed 5 bases, J shed 5 bases, and the junction held 2 bases outside the gene matches. CDR3 DNA: TGTGCCAGCAGTAGCGGGAGGGGTGAGACCCAGTACTTC. The encoded protein is CASSSGRGETQYF.

The V call is TRBV19, the J call TRBJ2-6; D might be TRBD2 (5 bases). V was trimmed by 7 bases and J by 3 bases, leaving 16 bases between them. The CDR3 contains 16 residues. The V gene's germline CDR1 is LNHDA and CDR2 SQIVND (reference sequence). The CDR3: CASTRGKVSGANVLTF. In DNA, the CDR3 is TGTGCCAGTACCCGGGGAAAAGTCAGTGGGGCCAACGTCCTGACTTTC. The full variable domain, rest sourced from reference TRBV19 and TRBJ2-6, is DGGITQSPKYLFRKEGQNVTLSCEQNLNHDAMYWYRQDPGQGLRLIYYSQIVNDFQKGDIAEGYSVSREKKESFPLTVTSAQKNPTAFYLCASTRGKVSGANVLTFGAGSRLTVL.

The gene calls are TRBV19 and TRBJ2-1; 7 nucleotides match TRBD1. Unmatched junction bases numbered 7, after V lost 6 bases and J lost 5 bases. CDR1 and CDR2 (germline): LNHDA, SQIVND (reference sequence). This CDR3 has 14 amino acids. DNA of the CDR3: TGTGCCAGTAGCTCACAGGGGCGGGACAATGAGCAGTTCTTC. It translates to CASSSQGRDNEQFF.

The chain employs TRBV4-1 and TRBJ1-4; TRBD1 matches 7 bases. Germline V gene data show CDR1 as MGHRA and CDR2 as YSYEKL. CDR3 size: 18 residues. The trim removed 3 bases at V and 2 bases at J, leaving 12 bases unmatched. The chain's CDR3 is CASSHILRKDRTNEKLFF. CDR3 in DNA: TGCGCCAGCAGCCACATCCTGCGGAAGGACAGGACTAATGAAAAACTGTTTTTT.

The CDR3 DNA sequence: TGTGCCAGCAGCCGTTTACTAGCGGGATTTAAGAATGAGCAGTTCTTC. Translation: CASSRLLAGFKNEQFF. The chain uses TRBV14 and TRBJ2-1, with TRBD2 matching over 10 bases. Germline V gene sequence: CDR1 SGHDN, CDR2 FVKESK. The CDR3 covers 16 residues. V shed 4 bases, J shed 7 bases, and the junction held 10 bases outside the gene matches.

V and J are TRBV19 and TRBJ2-5, with a tentative D call TRBD1 (5 bases). Germline lookup yields CDR1 LNHDA and CDR2 SQIVND (reference sequence). The CDR3 loop spans 14 amino acids. With 6 bases removed from V and 1 base from J, the gap between germline ends came to 12 bases. The CDR3 here is CASSPREGQETQYF. The CDR3 bases are TGTGCCAGTAGCCCCAGGGAAGGCCAAGAGACCCAGTACTTC.

The chain couples TRBV25-1 to TRBJ2-5; TRBD2 might be the D (6 bases). CDR3 length: 15 amino acids. Germline CDR1 and CDR2: MGHDK and SYGVNS. The germline V and J ends were trimmed by 2 bases and 5 bases, with 15 bases remaining between them. The CDR3 loop is CASSEQGLGGETQYF. The CDR3 DNA follows: TGTGCCAGCAGTGAACAGGGTCTTGGAGGGGAGACCCAGTACTTC. Looking up the rest from reference TRBV25-1 and TRBJ2-5 gives the full variable domain: EADIYQTPRYLVIGTGKKITLECSQTMGHDKMYWYQQDPGMELHLIHYSYGVNSTEKGDLSSESTVSRIRTEHFPLTLESARPSHTSQYLCASSEQGLGGETQYFGPGTRLLVL.

This chain joins TRBV6-5 and TRBJ2-3, with 10 bases that match TRBD1. The germline CDR1 and CDR2 sequences are MNHEY and SVGAGI. CDR3 length: 14 residues. J gave up 3 bases and V 9 bases, and 6 bases lay outside the gene matches. CDR3 bases: TGTGCCAGTAGGGGACAGGGGTTAACAGATACGCAGTATTTT. Its translation is CASRGQGLTDTQYF.

The rearrangement uses TRBV2 and TRBJ2-1, with 12 bases fitting TRBD2. The ends lost 9 bases at V and 4 bases at J; junction bases unmatched: 4. The CDR3 runs 14 residues. Germline-derived CDR1 and CDR2 are SNHLY and FYNNEI. The CDR3 reads CASAGLAGYNEQFF. Written as DNA, the CDR3 is TGTGCCAGTGCGGGACTAGCGGGTTACAATGAGCAGTTCTTC.

The V gene is TRBV7-9, the J gene TRBJ2-3; weak D call: TRBD2 (5 bases). This CDR3 comprises 16 residues. CDR1 is SEHNR and CDR2 is FQNEAQ in the germline V gene (reference sequence). Between the trimmed V and J ends, which lost 2 bases and 2 bases, there was a span of 14 bases. The CDR3 reads CASSLRPGFTTDTQYF. In nucleotides, the CDR3 is TGTGCCAGCAGCTTACGCCCGGGGTTTACCACAGATACGCAGTATTTT.

This clone was counted a few times. The chain links TRBV28 to TRBJ2-7, with D unclear. Germline CDR1 and CDR2: MDHEN and SYDVKM. The CDR3 has 13 residues. V dropped 3 bases and J dropped 7 bases, with 13 bases sitting between them. The CDR3 DNA sequence: TGTGCCAGCAGTTTGATCCACCTTCAGGAGCAGTACTTC. Amino acids: CASSLIHLQEQYF.

CDR3 protein: CASRTAVSGNTIYF. DNA of the CDR3: TGTGCCAGCAGAACGGCAGTCTCTGGAAACACCATATATTTT. This chain links TRBV28 with TRBJ1-3; D unclear. Trimming stripped 6 bases from V and 0 bases from J, with 9 bases between. Germline CDR1 MDHEN, CDR2 SYDVKM. CDR3 size: 14 residues. The full variable domain, with the rest looked up from reference TRBV28 and TRBJ1-3, is DVKVTQSSRYLVKRTGEKVFLECVQDMDHENMFWYRQDPGLGLRLIYFSYDVKMKEKGDIPEGYSVSREKKERFSLILESASTNQTSMYLCASRTAVSGNTIYFGEGSWLTVV.

The V and J genes are TRBV7-9 and TRBJ2-3; the match to TRBD2 covers 14 bases. V lost 5 bases and J lost 1; bases outside the gene matches: 8. Germline assignment: CDR1 SEHNR and CDR2 FQNEAQ (reference sequence). This CDR3 region has 18 residues. The CDR3 bases are TGTGCCAGCAGCCTCGGGACTAGCGGGAGTCGAGGCACAGATACGCAGTATTTT. Translation: CASSLGTSGSRGTDTQYF. Combining the CDR3 with reference TRBV7-9 and TRBJ2-3 gives the whole variable domain DTGVSQNPRHKITKRGQNVTFRCDPISEHNRLYWYRQTLGQGPEFLTYFQNEAQLEKSRLLSDRFSAERPKGSFSTLEIQRTEQGDSAMYLCASSLGTSGSRGTDTQYFGPGTRLTVL.

V usage is TRBV12-3 or TRBV12-4 and J usage is TRBJ2-1; TRBD2 might be the D (6 bases). This CDR3 is 12 amino acids long. The V end lost 6 bases, the J end lost 7 bases, and 10 bases lay between the germline ends. CDR3 bases: TGTGCCAGCAGCGGGGGACGGAATGAGCAGTTCTTC. Translating it yields CASSGGRNEQFF.

The rearrangement links TRBV19 to TRBJ1-4; TRBD1 matches at 11 bases. The V segment lost 3 bases and the J segment 10 bases; nucleotides outside the gene matches: 4. Looked up from germline, CDR1 is LNHDA and CDR2 is SQIVND (reference sequence). This CDR3 has 14 amino acids. CDR3: CASSIVGTGGKLFF. Here the CDR3 DNA reads TGTGCCAGTAGTATTGTCGGGACAGGGGGAAAACTGTTTTTT.